The T cell receptor (beta chain) under discussion was sequenced for a study of blood T cells in healthy people across ages (dated by TCRdb to the mid-2010s). As for the study more broadly: Template switching captured roughly one uniquely barcoded TCR beta cDNA molecule per two T cells in model experiments. The study measured age-related changes in TCR beta repertoire diversity using deep sequencing normalized with unique cDNA molecular identifiers. The donors were divided into four age groups: young (average 16 years), middle-aged (about 39), aged (around 67) and long-lived (82). To avoid experimental bias, donors of different ages were randomly spread across the sequencing lanes. For two donors (one aged 18 to 30 and one aged 80 or older), the study analyzed two additional independent replicas of 1 million unique cDNA reads from the same blood draw. Paper-wide results and their limitations: The CMV infection status of donors was not known, potentially confounding age-related changes in expanded clonotypes. Bulk unsorted PBMC profiling prevented conclusive comparison of naive and antigen-experienced compartments. As age increased, observed TCR beta diversity per million T cells dropped in a roughly linear way, and a significant reduction was already evident by age 40. Estimates of total diversity based on one million sequenced T cells were considered lower bounds and underestimates. The percentage of naive T cells measured by flow cytometry correlated strongly with observed TCR beta diversity. Compared with the aged group, more naive CD4+ T cells, fewer expanded clones and increased TCR diversity were shown by the long-lived group, suggesting age selection.

The donors were roughly 40 Caucasian individuals from Russia, aged roughly 6 to 90 years, who were systemically healthy. Ten milliliters of peripheral blood were drawn from each donor into EDTA-treated Vacutainer tubes. Ficoll-Paque density-gradient centrifugation was used to isolate PBMCs, with at least 7 million per sample. Total RNA, at least 5 micrograms per sample, was extracted from PBMCs with Trizol reagent. For every donor, an aliquot of PBMCs went through flow cytometry to measure the percentages of naive CD45RAhigh/CD27high T cells. CDR1 and CDR2 were assigned from the germline V gene as SGHTA and FQGTGA. V is clipped by 3 bases and J by 3 bases, and the sequence between their germline boundaries is 9 bases long. The CDR3, cysteine through phenylalanine, is 15 amino acids long. The entry retains the CDR3 DNA only, 45 bases that are in frame from base 1. Only a few counts were recorded for this clonotype. The target of this receptor is not known. One base away there is no much larger clone; base qualities are not given.

Libraries were prepared through 5' RACE. The sequencer listed for this sample is Illumina HiSeq 2500. A second PCR of about 7 to 12 cycles was performed with a sample-barcoded 5' primer and a J-beta primer mix. A unique molecular identifier was introduced onto each TCR beta cDNA molecule by a template-switch 5' adaptor carrying 12 random nucleotides. Each sample yielded at least 2.5 million CDR3-containing paired-end reads. First-strand cDNA synthesis was performed from all RNA using the Mint cDNA synthesis kit, with priming by a TRBC-specific oligonucleotide. Following uracil-DNA glycosylase treatment, a first 18-cycle PCR with universal primers M1SS and BC2_uni_R was performed on all cDNA. As for the original processing: Each sample was normalized by randomly selecting 1 million high-quality reads, each carrying a distinct molecular identifier. Instead of being binned into consensus sequences, reads that shared molecular identifiers were thrown out. MiTCR, set to a Q25 quality threshold and the strictest error-elimination algorithm, was used for CDR3 identification, clonotype clustering and error correction. A nonparametric unseen species model with Euler transformation was used to estimate a lower bound on total TCR beta diversity. TCRdb trimmed public reads at Q25 via fastp, called clones via MiXCR and kept in-frame beta chains. Each entry is one CDR3 protein sequence, shown with its most common DNA and genes. The V and J calls and clone size are TCRdb's, not the authors'. The sample table contains roughly 410,000 distinct CDR3 sequences; only one count was recorded for more than 45% of them. The ten largest clones represent approximately 51% of the sample.

The sequence joins TRBV7-3 to TRBJ2-6, with no reliable assignment of the D segment. This receptor was identified in a man aged 55 to 70 in good health. The sample was blood. The CDR3 reads as follows: CASSFPTGGANVLTF. The DNA reads TGTGCCAGCAGCTTCCCCACGGGTGGGGCCAACGTCCTGACTTTC. With all but the CDR3 taken from the reference TRBV7-3 and TRBJ2-6 genes, the full variable domain is: GAGVSQTPSNKVTEKGKYVELRCDPISGHTALYWYRQSLGQGPEFLIYFQGTGAADDSGLPNDRFFAVRPEGSVSTLKIQRTERGDSAVYLCASSFPTGGANVLTFGAGSRLTVL.